This T cell receptor beta chain was sequenced during a study of OX40 agonist ivuxolimab in advanced cancers. General study findings and limits: Relatively little clonal expansion, among the lowest observed, appeared in partial responders at 0.1-3.0 mg/kg. The expanded peripheral T cells' antigen specificity was not determined.

About this clone: The antigen is undetermined.

Germline V CDR1 and CDR2: SGHTA, FQGNSA. The CDR3 loop spans 17 amino acids. Trimming took 5 bases from V and 4 from J, leaving 23 bases between them. Clones were sequenced by immunoSEQ multiplex PCR, and TCRdb holds only the in-frame ones, with some missing. The data contain tens of thousands of clones, around 78% of them singletons. Sampling times: baseline, cycle 4 day 1, cycle 7 day 1. The chain employs TRBV7-2 and TRBJ1-1, with D unresolved. The clonotype originates from an adult with an advanced solid tumor such as melanoma, head and neck, liver or kidney cancer. Here the sequenced sample was CD4+ or CD8+ T cells sorted from blood, taken in a trial of the OX40 agonist ivuxolimab. CDR3 in DNA: TGTGCCAGCAGCCCCGAGAGGATACAAGATTATTCCACTGAAGCTTTCTTT. Translating it yields CASSPERIQDYSTEAFF. Full variable domain (rest looked up from reference TRBV7-2 and TRBJ1-1): GAGVSQSPSNKVTEKGKDVELRCDPISGHTALYWYRQSLGQGLEFLIYFQGNSAPDKSGLPSDRFSAERTGGSVSTLTIQRTQQEDSAVYLCASSPERIQDYSTEAFFGQGTRLTVV.